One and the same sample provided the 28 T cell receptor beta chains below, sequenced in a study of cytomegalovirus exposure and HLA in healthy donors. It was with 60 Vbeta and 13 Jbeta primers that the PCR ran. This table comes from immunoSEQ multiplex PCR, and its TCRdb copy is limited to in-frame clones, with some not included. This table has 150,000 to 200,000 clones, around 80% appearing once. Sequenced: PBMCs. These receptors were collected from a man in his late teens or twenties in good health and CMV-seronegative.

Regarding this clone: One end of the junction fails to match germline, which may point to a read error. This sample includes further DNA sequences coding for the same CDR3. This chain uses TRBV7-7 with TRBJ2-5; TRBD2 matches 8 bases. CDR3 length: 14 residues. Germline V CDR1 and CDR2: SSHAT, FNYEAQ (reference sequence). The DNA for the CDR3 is TGTGCTAGCAGCTTAGGGCTAGCGGGAGAGACCCAGTACTTC. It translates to CASSLGLAGETQYF.

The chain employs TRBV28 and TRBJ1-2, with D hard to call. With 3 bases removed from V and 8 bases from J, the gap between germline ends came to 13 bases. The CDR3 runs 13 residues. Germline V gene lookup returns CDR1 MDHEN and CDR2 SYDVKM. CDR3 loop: CASSFSGEGGYTF. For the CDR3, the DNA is TGTGCCAGCAGTTTTAGCGGGGAGGGAGGCTACACCTTC.

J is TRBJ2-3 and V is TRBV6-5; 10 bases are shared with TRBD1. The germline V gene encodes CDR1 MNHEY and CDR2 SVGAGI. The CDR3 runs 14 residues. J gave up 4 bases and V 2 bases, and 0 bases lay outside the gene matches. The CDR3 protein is CASSYGTGADTQYF. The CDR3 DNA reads TGTGCCAGCAGTTACGGGACAGGGGCAGATACGCAGTATTTT.

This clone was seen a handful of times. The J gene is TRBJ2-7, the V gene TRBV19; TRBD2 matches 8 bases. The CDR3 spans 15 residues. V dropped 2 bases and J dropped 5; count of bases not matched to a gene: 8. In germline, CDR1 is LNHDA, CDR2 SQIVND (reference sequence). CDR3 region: CASSIRRGGNNEQYF. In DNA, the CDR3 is TGTGCCAGTAGTATAAGGCGCGGGGGGAATAACGAGCAGTACTTC.

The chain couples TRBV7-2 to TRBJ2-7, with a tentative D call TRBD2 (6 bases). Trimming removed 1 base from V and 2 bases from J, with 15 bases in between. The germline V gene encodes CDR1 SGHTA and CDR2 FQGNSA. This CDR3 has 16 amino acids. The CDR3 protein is CASSLVARGRTYEQYF. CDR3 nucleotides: TGTGCCAGCAGCTTAGTGGCGCGGGGCAGAACCTACGAGCAGTACTTC.

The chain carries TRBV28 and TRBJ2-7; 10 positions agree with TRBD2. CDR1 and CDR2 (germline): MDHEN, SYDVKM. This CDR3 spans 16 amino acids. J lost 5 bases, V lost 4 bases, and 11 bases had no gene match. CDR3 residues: CASSSPAGGRINEQYF. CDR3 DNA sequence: TGTGCCAGCAGTTCGCCAGCGGGAGGGCGTATCAACGAGCAGTACTTC.

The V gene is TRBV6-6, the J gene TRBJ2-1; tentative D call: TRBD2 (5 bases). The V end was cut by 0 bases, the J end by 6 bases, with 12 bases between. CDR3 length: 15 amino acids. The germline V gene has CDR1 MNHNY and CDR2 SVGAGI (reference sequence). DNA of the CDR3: TGTGCCAGCAGTTACTCTGGAGAGGGTTTCAATGAGCAGTTCTTC. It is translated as CASSYSGEGFNEQFF.

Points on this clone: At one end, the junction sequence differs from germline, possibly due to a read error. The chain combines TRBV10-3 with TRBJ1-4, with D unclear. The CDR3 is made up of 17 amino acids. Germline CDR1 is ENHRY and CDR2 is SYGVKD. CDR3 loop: CAISESLSDSTNERLFF. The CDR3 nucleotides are TGTGCCATCAGTGAGTCATTAAGCGACTCTACAAATGAAAGACTGTTTTTT.

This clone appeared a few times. CDR3 DNA: TGTGCTAGTGGGGCGGGGGGGAATCAGCCCCAGCATTTT. Its protein product is CASGAGGNQPQHF. J is TRBJ1-5 and V is TRBV12-5, with D tentatively TRBD1 (5 bases). Looked up from germline, CDR1 is LGHNT and CDR2 is FRNRAP. Trimming left V 6 bases short and J 4 bases short, with 10 bases between. The CDR3 totals 13 residues.

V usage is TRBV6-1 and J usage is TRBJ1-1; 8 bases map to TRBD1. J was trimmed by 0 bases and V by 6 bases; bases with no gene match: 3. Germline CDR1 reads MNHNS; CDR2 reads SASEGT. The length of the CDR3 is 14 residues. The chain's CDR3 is CASSRDRLNTEAFF. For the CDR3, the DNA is TGTGCCAGCAGCCGGGACAGGCTGAACACTGAAGCTTTCTTT.

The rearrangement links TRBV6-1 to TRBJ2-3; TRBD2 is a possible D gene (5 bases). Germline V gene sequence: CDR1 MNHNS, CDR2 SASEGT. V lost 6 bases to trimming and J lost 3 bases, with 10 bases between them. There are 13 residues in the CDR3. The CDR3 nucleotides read TGTGCCAGCAGGCTAGCAGGAACAGATACGCAGTATTTT. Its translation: CASRLAGTDTQYF.

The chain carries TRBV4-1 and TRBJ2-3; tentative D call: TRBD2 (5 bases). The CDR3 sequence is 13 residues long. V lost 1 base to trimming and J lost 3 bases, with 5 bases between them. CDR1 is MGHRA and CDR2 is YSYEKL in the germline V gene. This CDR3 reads CASSQAGTDTQYF. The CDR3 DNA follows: TGCGCCAGCAGCCAAGCGGGAACAGATACGCAGTATTTT.

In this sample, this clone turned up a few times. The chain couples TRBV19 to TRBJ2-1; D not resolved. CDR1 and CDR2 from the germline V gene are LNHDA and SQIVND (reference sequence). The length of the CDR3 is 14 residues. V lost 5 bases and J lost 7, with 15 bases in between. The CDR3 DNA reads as TGTGCCAGTAGTTTCTCAGGTGGAAGGAATGAGCAGTTCTTC. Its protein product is CASSFSGGRNEQFF.

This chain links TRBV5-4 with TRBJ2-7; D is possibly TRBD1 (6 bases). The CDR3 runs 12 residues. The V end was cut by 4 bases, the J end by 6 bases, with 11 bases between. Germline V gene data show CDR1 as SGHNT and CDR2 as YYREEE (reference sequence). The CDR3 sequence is CASSPQGSEQYF. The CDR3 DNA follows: TGTGCCAGCAGCCCACAGGGAAGCGAGCAGTACTTC.

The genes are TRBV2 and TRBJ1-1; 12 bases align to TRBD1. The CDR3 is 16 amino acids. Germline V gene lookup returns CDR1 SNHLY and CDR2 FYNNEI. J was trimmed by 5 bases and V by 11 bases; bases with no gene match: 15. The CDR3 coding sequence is TGTGCCGGTTATTTGAGGGACAGGGGGCTAGGAACTGAAGCTTTCTTT. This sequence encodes CAGYLRDRGLGTEAFF.

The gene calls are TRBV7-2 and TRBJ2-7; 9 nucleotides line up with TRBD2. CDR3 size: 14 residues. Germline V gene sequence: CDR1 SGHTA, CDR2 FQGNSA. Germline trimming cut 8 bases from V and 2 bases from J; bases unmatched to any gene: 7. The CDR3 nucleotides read TGTGCCAGCCGCCAGACTAGCGGAACCTACGAGCAGTACTTC. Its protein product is CASRQTSGTYEQYF.

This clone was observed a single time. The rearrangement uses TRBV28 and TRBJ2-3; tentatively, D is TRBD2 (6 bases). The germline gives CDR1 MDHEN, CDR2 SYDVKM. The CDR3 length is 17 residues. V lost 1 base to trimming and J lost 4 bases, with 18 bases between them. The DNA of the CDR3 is TGTGCCAGCAGTTTATCTCCCGGCAGATGGGACTCAGATACGCAGTATTTT. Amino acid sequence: CASSLSPGRWDSDTQYF.

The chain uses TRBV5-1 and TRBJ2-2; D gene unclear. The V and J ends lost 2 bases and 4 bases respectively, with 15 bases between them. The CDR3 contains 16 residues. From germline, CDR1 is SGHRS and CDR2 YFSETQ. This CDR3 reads CASSFGGTIGTGELFF. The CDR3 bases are TGCGCCAGCAGCTTCGGTGGCACTATCGGCACCGGGGAGCTGTTTTTT.

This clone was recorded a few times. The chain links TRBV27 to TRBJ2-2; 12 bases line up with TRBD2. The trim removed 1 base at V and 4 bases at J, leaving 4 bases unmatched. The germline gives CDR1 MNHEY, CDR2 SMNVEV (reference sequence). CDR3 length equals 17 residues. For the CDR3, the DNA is TGTGCCAGCAGTTTATTACTAGCGGGAGGATCCACCGGGGAGCTGTTTTTT. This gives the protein CASSLLLAGGSTGELFF.

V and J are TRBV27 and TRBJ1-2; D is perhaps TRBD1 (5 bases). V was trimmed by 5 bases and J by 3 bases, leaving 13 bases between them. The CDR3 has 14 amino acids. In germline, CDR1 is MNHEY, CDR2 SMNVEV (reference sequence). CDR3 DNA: TGTGCCAGCAGTGCCGCGGGACGGTACTATGGCTACACCTTC. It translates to CASSAAGRYYGYTF.

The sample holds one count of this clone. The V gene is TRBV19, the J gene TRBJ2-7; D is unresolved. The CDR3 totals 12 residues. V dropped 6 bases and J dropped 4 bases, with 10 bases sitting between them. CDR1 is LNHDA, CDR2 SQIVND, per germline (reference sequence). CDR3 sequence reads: CASRGRLYEQYF. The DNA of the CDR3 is TGTGCCAGTAGAGGCAGGCTATACGAGCAGTACTTC.

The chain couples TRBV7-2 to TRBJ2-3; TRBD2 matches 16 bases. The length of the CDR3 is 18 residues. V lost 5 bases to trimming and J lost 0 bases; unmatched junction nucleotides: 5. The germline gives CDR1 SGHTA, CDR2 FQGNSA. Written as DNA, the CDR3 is TGTGCCAGCAGCAAGTGGGGACTAGCGGGGGGGAGCACAGATACGCAGTATTTT. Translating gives CASSKWGLAGGSTDTQYF.

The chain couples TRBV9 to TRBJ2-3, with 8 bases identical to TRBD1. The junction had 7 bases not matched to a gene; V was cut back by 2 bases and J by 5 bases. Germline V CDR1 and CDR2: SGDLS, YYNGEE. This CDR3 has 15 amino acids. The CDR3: CASSVPGQVVDTQYF. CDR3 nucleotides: TGTGCCAGCAGCGTCCCGGGACAGGTTGTAGATACGCAGTATTTT.

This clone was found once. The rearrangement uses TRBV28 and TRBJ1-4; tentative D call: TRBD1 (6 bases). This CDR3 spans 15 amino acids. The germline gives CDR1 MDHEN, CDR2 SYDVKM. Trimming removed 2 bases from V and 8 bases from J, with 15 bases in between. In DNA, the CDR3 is TGTGCCAGCAGTTTAGGCAGCAGGGGCGGAGAAAAACTGTTTTTT. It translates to CASSLGSRGGEKLFF.

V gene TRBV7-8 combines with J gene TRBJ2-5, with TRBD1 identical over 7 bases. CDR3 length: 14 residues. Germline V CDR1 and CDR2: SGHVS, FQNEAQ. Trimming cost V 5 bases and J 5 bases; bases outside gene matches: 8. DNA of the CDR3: TGTGCCAGCAGCCAGGACAGGCCCGGGGAGACCCAGTACTTC. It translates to CASSQDRPGETQYF.

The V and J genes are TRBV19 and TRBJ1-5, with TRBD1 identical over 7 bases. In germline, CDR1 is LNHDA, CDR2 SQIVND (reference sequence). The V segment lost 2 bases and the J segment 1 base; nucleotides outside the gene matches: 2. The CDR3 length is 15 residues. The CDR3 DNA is TGTGCCAGTAGTATAACCAGGGGGAGCAATCAGCCCCAGCATTTT. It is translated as CASSITRGSNQPQHF.

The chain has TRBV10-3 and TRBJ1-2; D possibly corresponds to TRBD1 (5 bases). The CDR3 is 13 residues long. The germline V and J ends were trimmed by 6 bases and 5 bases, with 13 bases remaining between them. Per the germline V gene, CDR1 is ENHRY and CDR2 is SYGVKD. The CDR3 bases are TGTGCCATCAGCTGGGGGGTAACATATGGCTACACCTTC. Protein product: CAISWGVTYGYTF.

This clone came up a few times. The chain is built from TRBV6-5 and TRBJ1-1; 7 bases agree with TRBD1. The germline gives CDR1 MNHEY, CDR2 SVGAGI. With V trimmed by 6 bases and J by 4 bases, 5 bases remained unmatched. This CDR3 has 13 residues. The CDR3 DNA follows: TGTGCCAGCAGCCCCGACAGGGCCACTGAAGCTTTCTTT. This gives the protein CASSPDRATEAFF.